This is a list of T cell receptor beta chains from one sample in a study of cytomegalovirus exposure and HLA in healthy donors. Sequencing was performed with immunoSEQ multiplex PCR; in TCRdb, only in-frame clones are kept and a portion is missing. The repertoire holds 100,000 or so clones, with around 85% as singletons. Material: PBMCs. The receptors shown here come from a young man in good health and CMV-seronegative. The CDR3 runs from the conserved cysteine through the conserved F or W. Each record gives: V gene, clone size, D gene, J gene, CDR3 protein, CDR3 DNA. D genes are given only for firm matches. Clone sizes are given selectively: once, few, many, or a class where the clone is expanded.

V: TRBV19
size: .
D: TRBD1
J: TRBJ1-1
CDR3: CASSKGQGLGPEAFF
DNA: TGTGCCAGTAGTAAAGGACAGGGGCTAGGGCCTGAAGCTTTCTTT

V: TRBV6-1
size: .
D: .
J: TRBJ1-6
CDR3: CASSEATGNSPLHF
DNA: TGTGCCAGCAGTGAAGCAACAGGGAATTCACCCCTCCACTTT

V: TRBV5-8
size: .
D: .
J: TRBJ2-7
CDR3: CASRSRQATYEQYF
DNA: TGTGCCAGCAGATCTCGACAGGCAACCTACGAGCAGTACTTC

V: TRBV2
size: .
D: TRBD1
J: TRBJ2-7
CDR3: CASRVRTGGSYEQYF
DNA: TGTGCCAGCAGGGTAAGGACAGGGGGGTCCTACGAGCAGTACTTC

V: TRBV2
size: .
D: .
J: TRBJ2-3
CDR3: CASKTGGVTDTQYF
DNA: TGTGCCAGCAAGACGGGGGGCGTCACAGATACGCAGTATTTT

V: TRBV29-1
size: .
D: .
J: TRBJ2-3
CDR3: CSVDAGASTDTQYF
DNA: TGCAGCGTCGACGCGGGGGCTAGCACAGATACGCAGTATTTT

V: TRBV4-3
size: .
D: TRBD2
J: TRBJ2-7
CDR3: CASSQDRLAGGPSYEQYF
DNA: TGCGCCAGCAGCCAAGACCGACTAGCGGGAGGGCCGTCCTACGAGCAGTACTTC

V: TRBV18
size: .
D: .
J: TRBJ1-5
CDR3: CASSRIQGTGNQPQHF
DNA: TGTGCCAGCTCACGAATACAGGGTACGGGCAATCAGCCCCAGCATTTT

V: TRBV6-5
size: .
D: TRBD1
J: TRBJ2-5
CDR3: CASSVGTGERETQYF
DNA: TGTGCCAGCAGTGTCGGGACAGGCGAGAGAGAGACCCAGTACTTC

V: TRBV15
size: .
D: TRBD1
J: TRBJ1-5
CDR3: CATSRVGRTGGRQPQHF
DNA: TGTGCCACCAGCAGAGTCGGGAGGACAGGGGGAAGACAGCCCCAGCATTTT

V: TRBV11-3
size: .
D: .
J: TRBJ1-1
CDR3: CASSRLGHTEAFF
DNA: TGTGCCAGCAGCCGACTGGGGCACACTGAAGCTTTCTTT

V: TRBV5-4
size: once
D: .
J: TRBJ2-7
CDR3: CASSFTGYEQYF
DNA: TGTGCCAGCAGCTTTACAGGGTACGAGCAGTACTTC

V: TRBV5-1
size: .
D: TRBD2
J: TRBJ2-7
CDR3: CASSLGLAGSRTPPYEQYF
DNA: TGCGCCAGCAGCTTGGGACTAGCGGGATCCCGAACCCCTCCGTACGAGCAGTACTTC

V: TRBV2
size: .
D: .
J: TRBJ1-1
CDR3: CASSGFQETEAFF
DNA: TGTGCCAGCAGTGGCTTTCAGGAAACTGAAGCTTTCTTT

V: TRBV5-6
size: .
D: .
J: TRBJ1-1
CDR3: CASSFMSEAFF
DNA: TGTGCCAGCAGCTTTATGTCTGAAGCTTTCTTT

V: TRBV6-1
size: .
D: .
J: TRBJ1-2
CDR3: CASSELALSYGYTF
DNA: TGTGCCAGCAGTGAACTTGCCCTAAGCTATGGCTACACCTTC

V: TRBV6-4
size: .
D: TRBD1
J: TRBJ1-1
CDR3: CASSDLPGQGRAFF
DNA: TGTGCCAGCAGTGACCTTCCGGGACAGGGGAGGGCTTTCTTT

V: TRBV28
size: .
D: TRBD1
J: TRBJ2-5
CDR3: CASSLGQGETQYF
DNA: TGTGCCAGCAGTTTAGGACAGGGGGAGACCCAGTACTTC

V: TRBV15
size: .
D: .
J: TRBJ2-1
CDR3: CATSREDSGGGARNEQFF
DNA: TGTGCCACCAGCAGAGAGGATTCCGGAGGGGGCGCTCGGAATGAGCAGTTCTTC

V: TRBV4-2
size: .
D: .
J: TRBJ1-3
CDR3: CASSQDGGVGNTIYF
DNA: TGTGCCAGCAGCCAAGATGGGGGGGTCGGAAACACCATATATTTT

V: TRBV30
size: .
D: .
J: TRBJ1-4
CDR3: CAWSTGATNEKLFF
DNA: TGTGCCTGGAGTACAGGAGCAACTAATGAAAAACTGTTTTTT

V: TRBV5-4
size: .
D: .
J: TRBJ2-3
CDR3: CASSFSTDTQYF
DNA: TGTGCCAGCAGCTTTTCTACAGATACGCAGTATTTT

V: TRBV19
size: few
D: .
J: TRBJ2-6
CDR3: CASSWGLSGANVLTF
DNA: TGTGCCAGTAGTTGGGGACTCTCTGGGGCCAACGTCCTGACTTTC

V: TRBV7-2
size: .
D: .
J: TRBJ1-5
CDR3: CASSLERDQLQHF
DNA: TGTGCCAGCAGCTTAGAGAGGGATCAGCTCCAGCATTTT

V: TRBV30
size: few
D: .
J: TRBJ1-5
CDR3: CAWGQNNQPQHF
DNA: TGTGCCTGGGGACAGAACAATCAGCCCCAGCATTTT

V: TRBV7-2
size: .
D: .
J: TRBJ2-5
CDR3: CASSLGGLVGETQYF
DNA: TGTGCCAGCAGCTTAGGAGGGTTGGTAGGGGAGACCCAGTACTTC

V: TRBV7-8
size: .
D: TRBD1
J: TRBJ2-7
CDR3: CASSLPGQYYEQYF
DNA: TGTGCCAGCAGCTTACCGGGACAGTACTACGAGCAGTACTTC

V: TRBV15
size: .
D: .
J: TRBJ2-2
CDR3: CATSRQGLARNTGELFF
DNA: TGTGCCACCAGCAGGCAAGGGCTAGCGAGAAACACCGGGGAGCTGTTTTTT

V: TRBV5-4
size: .
D: .
J: TRBJ2-4
CDR3: CASSLRGTKNIQYF
DNA: TGTGCCAGCAGCTTGAGAGGGACCAAAAACATTCAGTACTTC

V: TRBV5-6
size: .
D: TRBD2
J: TRBJ2-5
CDR3: CASSLYRWGLDGETQYF
DNA: TGTGCCAGCAGCTTGTATAGGTGGGGACTAGATGGGGAGACCCAGTACTTC

V: TRBV28
size: .
D: .
J: TRBJ1-2
CDR3: CASSLVRGYGYTF
DNA: TGTGCCAGCAGTTTGGTACGGGGCTATGGCTACACCTTC

V: TRBV6-6
size: .
D: .
J: TRBJ2-7
CDR3: CASSYSTRDHSYEQYF
DNA: TGTGCCAGCAGTTACTCGACGCGGGACCACTCCTACGAGCAGTACTTC

V: TRBV2
size: .
D: TRBD1
J: TRBJ1-4
CDR3: CASSSGQGVFEKLFF
DNA: TGTGCCAGCAGCAGCGGACAGGGGGTGTTTGAAAAACTGTTTTTT

V: TRBV9
size: .
D: TRBD2
J: TRBJ2-1
CDR3: CASSASGGSNNEQFF
DNA: TGTGCCAGCAGCGCTAGCGGGGGGTCGAACAATGAGCAGTTCTTC

V: TRBV23-1
size: .
D: TRBD1
J: TRBJ2-3
CDR3: CATRRDRGTDTQYF
DNA: TGCGCCACCCGCCGGGACAGGGGAACAGATACGCAGTATTTT

V: TRBV9
size: .
D: .
J: TRBJ1-1
CDR3: CASSTSRGGSRRGGPAFF
DNA: TGTGCCAGCAGCACATCAAGGGGAGGATCAAGGAGGGGGGGCCCGGCTTTCTTT

V: TRBV18
size: .
D: .
J: TRBJ2-7
CDR3: CASCQSGLTSYEQYF
DNA: TGTGCCAGCTGTCAGTCGGGATTAACCTCCTACGAGCAGTACTTC

V: TRBV11-3
size: .
D: .
J: TRBJ2-3
CDR3: CASSLTGLVDTQYF
DNA: TGTGCCAGCAGCTTAACAGGGCTGGTGGATACGCAGTATTTT

V: TRBV28
size: once
D: .
J: TRBJ1-2
CDR3: CASSLIRGDYGYTF
DNA: TGTGCCAGCAGTTTGATCAGGGGCGACTATGGCTACACCTTC

V: TRBV2
size: .
D: TRBD2
J: TRBJ2-1
CDR3: CASATSSGSYNEQFF
DNA: TGTGCCAGCGCCACCTCTAGCGGCTCCTACAATGAGCAGTTCTTC

V: TRBV4-1
size: once
D: TRBD1
J: TRBJ2-2
CDR3: CASSQGPRDRTGELFF
DNA: TGCGCCAGCAGCCAAGGTCCCAGGGACAGGACCGGGGAGCTGTTTTTT

V: TRBV20-1
size: .
D: .
J: TRBJ2-7
CDR3: CSARIHDEQYF
DNA: TGCAGTGCTCGTATACATGACGAGCAGTACTTC

V: TRBV28
size: few
D: TRBD2
J: TRBJ2-1
CDR3: CASRLAGDNEQFF
DNA: TGTGCCAGCAGGCTAGCGGGGGACAATGAGCAGTTCTTC

V: TRBV5-1
size: .
D: .
J: TRBJ1-1
CDR3: CASSPGRSGGNTEAFF
DNA: TGCGCCAGCAGCCCGGGAAGGTCTGGAGGGAACACTGAAGCTTTCTTT

V: TRBV30
size: few
D: .
J: TRBJ1-5
CDR3: CAWSVTGREPQHF
DNA: TGTGCCTGGAGTGTCACAGGGCGGGAGCCCCAGCATTTT

V: TRBV7-3
size: .
D: .
J: TRBJ2-1
CDR3: CASSNGLNNEQFF
DNA: TGTGCCAGCAGCAACGGACTAAACAATGAGCAGTTCTTC

V: TRBV5-6
size: .
D: TRBD2
J: TRBJ2-1
CDR3: CASSYRTSGRNYNEQFF
DNA: TGTGCCAGCAGCTACAGGACTAGCGGGAGGAACTACAATGAGCAGTTCTTC

V: TRBV7-3
size: .
D: .
J: TRBJ2-1
CDR3: CASSLTTTVDEQFF
DNA: TGTGCCAGCAGCTTAACGACGACTGTGGATGAGCAGTTCTTC

V: TRBV30
size: .
D: .
J: TRBJ1-6
CDR3: CAWNTGTPYNSPLHF
DNA: TGTGCCTGGAACACCGGGACACCCTATAATTCACCCCTCCACTTT

V: TRBV10-3
size: .
D: .
J: TRBJ1-5
CDR3: CAISDAGRQPNQPQHF
DNA: TGTGCCATCAGTGACGCCGGTCGACAGCCTAATCAGCCCCAGCATTTT

V: TRBV11-2
size: .
D: .
J: TRBJ1-2
CDR3: CASSARTDNGYTF
DNA: TGTGCCAGCAGCGCCCGGACAGATAATGGCTACACCTTC

V: TRBV12-5
size: .
D: TRBD1
J: TRBJ1-2
CDR3: CASGQPQGTGYTF
DNA: TGTGCTAGTGGCCAACCACAGGGGACCGGCTACACCTTC

V: TRBV7-2
size: .
D: TRBD2
J: TRBJ2-5
CDR3: CASSSQAGAGETQYF
DNA: TGTGCCAGCAGCTCACAGGCGGGAGCGGGAGAGACCCAGTACTTC

V: TRBV14
size: .
D: TRBD1
J: TRBJ1-1
CDR3: CASSQLTGRNTEAFF
DNA: TGTGCCAGCAGCCAACTGACAGGGAGGAACACTGAAGCTTTCTTT